Presented here are 18 T cell receptor beta chains from one specimen sequenced in a study of cytomegalovirus exposure and HLA in healthy donors (dated 2017 in TCRdb). Libraries came from the immunoSEQ multiplex PCR assay. For the multiplex PCR, a mixture combining 60 forward primers for TCR Vbeta segments and 13 reverse primers for TCR Jbeta segments was used. Here the immuneACCESS table is served through TCRdb, limited to in-frame sequences with V and J called. Missing clones are a known gap in these copies; in checked studies unresolved V genes cover under half, and the rest lacks a known reason. The sample data list approximately 300,000 clones, and about four fifths of these were observed just once. Over 0.3% of the sample comes from the top ten. Sequencing used PBMCs. Receptors were obtained from a girl aged 2 to 10 in good health and CMV-seronegative.

This clone was seen more than once but under ten times. V and J are TRBV27 and TRBJ2-7; 8 bases match TRBD2. Germline-derived CDR1 and CDR2 are MNHEY and SMNVEV (reference sequence). The trim removed 3 bases at V and 3 bases at J, leaving 7 bases unmatched. CDR3 length equals 15 residues. The DNA for the CDR3 is TGTGCCAGCAGTTTGGTCTATGCGGGGGGCTACGAGCAGTACTTC. This encodes CASSLVYAGGYEQYF.

The chain links TRBV5-1 to TRBJ1-1, with 9 bases identical to TRBD1. The CDR3 extends over 13 amino acids. Germline V gives CDR1 SGHRS, CDR2 YFSETQ. Trimming cost V 9 bases and J 4 bases; bases outside gene matches: 7. The CDR3 is CANPPGQGTEAFF. The CDR3 bases are TGCGCCAACCCACCGGGACAGGGCACTGAAGCTTTCTTT.

V gene TRBV7-9 combines with J gene TRBJ2-7; D uncertain. The CDR3 is made up of 12 amino acids. The germline V gene has CDR1 SEHNR and CDR2 FQNEAQ (reference sequence). With 5 bases removed from V and 3 bases from J, the gap between germline ends came to 8 bases. The CDR3 region is CASSQHLYEQYF. The CDR3, as DNA: TGTGCCAGCAGCCAACACCTCTACGAGCAGTACTTC.

V and J are TRBV19 and TRBJ2-1, with 10 bases lining up with TRBD2. The CDR3 length is 15 residues. The germline V gene encodes CDR1 LNHDA and CDR2 SQIVND (reference sequence). The V gene end was trimmed by 6 bases and the J gene end by 4 bases; junction bases not matched to a gene: 6. The CDR3 spells CASRPSGGAYNEQFF. The DNA of the CDR3 is TGTGCCAGTAGGCCTAGCGGGGGTGCTTACAATGAGCAGTTCTTC.

The chain employs TRBV6-5 and TRBJ1-1; weak D call: TRBD1 (6 bases). The germline CDR1 and CDR2 sequences are MNHEY and SVGAGI. Trimming took 0 bases from V and 4 from J, leaving 6 bases between them. The CDR3 loop spans 13 amino acids. DNA for the CDR3: TGTGCCAGCAGTTACTCGGGGGCCACTGAAGCTTTCTTT. Translating it yields CASSYSGATEAFF.

This chain uses TRBV15 with TRBJ1-2, with 10 bases matching TRBD1. The CDR3 runs 15 residues. Germline lookup yields CDR1 LNHNV and CDR2 YYDKDF (reference sequence). V shed 4 bases and J 2 bases; nucleotides not matched to a gene: 4. The CDR3 spells CATSMGTGENYGYTF. The DNA for the CDR3 is TGTGCCACCAGCATGGGGACAGGGGAGAACTATGGCTACACCTTC.

V is TRBV4-1 and J is TRBJ2-7; 8 nucleotides line up with TRBD1. In germline, CDR1 is MGHRA, CDR2 YSYEKL. The V and J ends lost 4 bases and 0 bases, in that order; junction bases with no gene match: 5. The CDR3 has 15 residues. CDR3 amino acids: CASSLGTGASYEQYF. DNA for the CDR3: TGCGCCAGCAGCCTCGGGACAGGTGCCTCCTACGAGCAGTACTTC.

The chain carries TRBV5-1 and TRBJ1-1; D is possibly TRBD1 (6 bases). Germline-derived CDR1 and CDR2 are SGHRS and YFSETQ. The CDR3 sequence is 14 residues long. Trimming removed 4 bases from V and 5 bases from J, with 15 bases in between. The CDR3 nucleotides read TGCGCCAGCAGCCAACTAGACAGGAAAACTGAAGCTTTCTTT. It encodes CASSQLDRKTEAFF. The full variable domain, rest sourced from reference TRBV5-1 and TRBJ1-1, is KAGVTQTPRYLIKTRGQQVTLSCSPISGHRSVSWYQQTPGQGLQFLFEYFSETQRNKGNFPGRFSGRQFSNSRSEMNVSTLELGDSALYLCASSQLDRKTEAFFGQGTRLTVV.

The chain is built from TRBV27 and TRBJ1-3; D might be TRBD1 (6 bases). The CDR3 totals 14 residues. The V gene's germline CDR1 is MNHEY and CDR2 SMNVEV (reference sequence). Trimming shortened V by 5 bases and J by 2 bases, and 10 bases separated the two germline ends. Here the CDR3 reads CASSATGPGNTIYF. The CDR3 DNA reads as TGTGCCAGCAGTGCCACAGGGCCTGGAAACACCATATATTTT.

The chain couples TRBV7-8 to TRBJ1-5; possibly TRBD1 for D (6 bases). V lost 3 bases to trimming and J lost 6 bases, with 18 bases between them. The germline gives CDR1 SGHVS, CDR2 FQNEAQ. The CDR3 sequence is 16 residues long. As DNA, the CDR3 is TGTGCCAGCAGCTTGACGGACAGTGTTTTCCTTCAGCCCCAGCATTTT. Protein sequence: CASSLTDSVFLQPQHF.

This clone was recorded once. This rearrangement joins TRBV15 to TRBJ2-7, with D possibly being TRBD1 (6 bases). CDR1 is LNHNV, CDR2 YYDKDF, per germline (reference sequence). The ends were cut back, 3 bases at V and 2 bases at J, with 17 bases in the middle. The CDR3 extends over 16 amino acids. CDR3 in DNA: TGTGCCACCAGCAGGGGTGATGGGGGCTTTCCCTACGAGCAGTACTTC. Its translation: CATSRGDGGFPYEQYF. Drawing the rest from reference TRBV15 and TRBJ2-7, the complete variable domain is DAMVIQNPRYQVTQFGKPVTLSCSQTLNHNVMYWYQQKSSQAPKLLFHYYDKDFNNEADTPDNFQSRRPNTSFCFLDIRSPGLGDTAMYLCATSRGDGGFPYEQYFGPGTRLTVT.

The chain combines TRBV19 with TRBJ2-7; TRBD2 matches at 7 bases. The CDR3 is made up of 15 amino acids. J lost 2 bases, V lost 2 bases, and 6 bases had no gene match. The germline CDR1 and CDR2 sequences are LNHDA and SQIVND (reference sequence). In nucleotides, the CDR3 is TGTGCCAGTAGTATAACTCCGGGGGGAACCTACGAGCAGTACTTC. It yields the protein CASSITPGGTYEQYF.

V gene TRBV5-5 combines with J gene TRBJ2-1; D not resolved. Germline V gene data show CDR1 as SGHKS and CDR2 as YYEKEE (reference sequence). The V and J ends lost 2 bases and 4 bases respectively, with 4 bases between them. The CDR3 length is 12 residues. The CDR3 loop is CASSFRYNEQFF. As DNA, the CDR3 is TGTGCCAGCAGCTTTCGGTACAATGAGCAGTTCTTC. Full variable domain (outside the CDR3, taken from reference TRBV5-5 and TRBJ2-1): DAGVTQSPTHLIKTRGQQVTLRCSPISGHKSVSWYQQVLGQGPQFIFQYYEKEERGRGNFPDRFSARQFPNYSSELNVNALLLGDSALYLCASSFRYNEQFFGPGTRLTVL.

The chain employs TRBV5-4 and TRBJ1-1; D is uncertain. Trimming left V 0 bases short and J 1 base short, with 16 bases between. CDR3 size: 17 residues. Germline V gene data show CDR1 as SGHNT and CDR2 as YYREEE (reference sequence). CDR3 coding DNA: TGTGCCAGCAGCTTGGCCGAGCGGGCTTACACGAACACTGAAGCTTTCTTT. Protein product: CASSLAERAYTNTEAFF.

The rearrangement links TRBV30 to TRBJ2-5; 11 nucleotides align to TRBD1. Trimming cost V 4 bases and J 11 bases; bases outside gene matches: 18. CDR1 and CDR2 from the germline V gene are GTSNPN and SVGIG (reference sequence). CDR3 size: 16 residues. CDR3 region: CAWTPLPGTGGWEQYF. The CDR3 DNA reads as TGTGCCTGGACCCCCCTACCCGGGACAGGGGGTTGGGAGCAGTACTTC.

The chain links TRBV11-2 to TRBJ2-1; tentative D call: TRBD2 (5 bases). This CDR3 is built from 12 residues. The germline V and J ends were trimmed by 1 base and 9 bases, with 7 bases remaining between them. CDR1 and CDR2 from the germline V gene are SGHAT and FQNNGV. The CDR3 DNA reads as TGTGCCAGCAGCTTAGTACGGGGTGAGCAGTTCTTC. The encoded protein is CASSLVRGEQFF.

This rearrangement joins TRBV18 to TRBJ2-7, with 8 bases that match TRBD1. V trimming: 2 bases; J trimming: 1 base; junction bases outside the gene matches: 4. This CDR3 is built from 15 residues. Per germline, CDR1 KGHSH and CDR2 LQKENI. The CDR3 nucleotides are TGTGCCAGCTCACCAAGCGGACAGGGATCCTACGAGCAGTACTTC. It is translated as CASSPSGQGSYEQYF.

J is TRBJ2-3 and V is TRBV15; 8 bases align to TRBD2. Per germline, CDR1 LNHNV and CDR2 YYDKDF (reference sequence). There are 17 residues in the CDR3. The J segment lost 3 bases and the V segment lost 5 bases, leaving 13 bases of the junction unmatched. The CDR3 DNA reads as TGTGCCACCAGCGGAACGGGAGGGCCCTCGGGGACAGATACGCAGTATTTT. Encoded protein: CATSGTGGPSGTDTQYF.